These T cell receptor beta chains were read from a single sample in a study of T cell changes during pregnancy in multiple sclerosis. Data came from immunoSEQ multiplex PCR; TCRdb stores just in-frame clones and leaves some out. The sample lists 55,000 to 80,000 clones, almost 90% seen once, with more than 9% in the top ten. Specimen: peripheral blood, collected after pregnancy. These receptors were taken from a female donor in good health, enrolled as a control in a pregnancy study. The CDR3 runs from the conserved cysteine through the conserved F or W. Fields, in order: V gene, clone size, D gene, J gene, CDR3 protein, CDR3 DNA. D genes are given only for firm matches. The size of a clone is reported for some rows only, either as once, few or many, or as a class for expanded clones.

>TRBV15|.|.|TRBJ2-7
CATSRGLSYEQYF
TGTGCCACCAGCAGAGGGTTGAGCTACGAGCAGTACTTC
>TRBV15|.|TRBD1|TRBJ2-3
CATSRDSRTGGPTDTQYF
TGTGCCACCAGCAGAGATTCTCGGACAGGGGGCCCCACAGATACGCAGTATTTT
>TRBV7-9|.|.|TRBJ1-1
CASSSITGEVRAFF
TGTGCCAGCAGCTCGATAACTGGTGAGGTGCGAGCTTTCTTT
>TRBV7-2|.|TRBD2|TRBJ2-4
CASSLSGSGKNIQYF
TGTGCCAGCAGCTTAAGCGGGAGTGGGAAGAACATTCAGTACTTC
>TRBV19|.|TRBD1|TRBJ1-1
CASSIVAGGNTEAFF
TGTGCCAGTAGTATAGTGGCAGGGGGAAACACTGAAGCTTTCTTT
>TRBV30|.|TRBD1|TRBJ1-4
CAWSLTGGGEKLFF
TGTGCCTGGAGTTTAACAGGGGGGGGAGAAAAACTGTTTTTT
>TRBV7-6|.|TRBD1|TRBJ2-7
CASSLDRGNYEQYF
TGTGCCAGCAGCTTGGACAGGGGCAACTACGAGCAGTACTTC
>TRBV27|.|.|TRBJ2-1
CASSLRVNSYNEQFF
TGTGCCAGCAGTTTGCGGGTTAACTCCTACAATGAGCAGTTCTTC
>TRBV19|.|TRBD1|TRBJ1-2
CASMEAGQGASNYGYTF
TGTGCCAGTATGGAGGCGGGACAGGGGGCATCAAACTATGGCTACACCTTC
>TRBV29-1|.|.|TRBJ1-2
CSAEADGYTF
TGCAGCGCTGAGGCAGATGGCTACACCTTC
>TRBV4-2|.|.|TRBJ1-2
CASSQQASFNYGYTF
TGTGCCAGCAGCCAACAGGCTTCTTTTAACTATGGCTACACCTTC
>TRBV6-5|.|.|TRBJ1-2
CASSRGQHYGYTF
TGTGCCAGCAGCCGCGGACAGCACTATGGCTACACCTTC
>TRBV29-1|once|.|TRBJ2-7
CSVGWKPSSYEQYF
TGCAGCGTTGGATGGAAACCTAGCTCCTACGAGCAGTACTTC
>TRBV7-6|.|TRBD1|TRBJ1-2
CASSSGTGSGGYTF
TGTGCCAGCAGCTCCGGGACAGGGAGCGGCGGCTACACCTTC
>TRBV27|.|.|TRBJ1-1
CASSFSGLMNTEAFF
TGTGCCAGCAGTTTCTCAGGGTTGATGAACACTGAAGCTTTCTTT
>TRBV11-2|.|TRBD1|TRBJ1-2
CASSLALDRVGGYTF
TGTGCCAGCAGCTTGGCCCTAGACAGGGTCGGGGGCTACACCTTC
>TRBV7-2|.|.|TRBJ2-7
CASSTLHSYEQYF
TGTGCCAGCAGCACTCTCCATTCCTACGAGCAGTACTTC
>TRBV19|.|TRBD1|TRBJ1-1
CASSIDEGTGAFF
TGTGCCAGTAGTATAGACGAAGGGACAGGAGCTTTCTTT
>TRBV9|.|.|TRBJ1-1
CASSAQVIRLGTEAFF
TGTGCCAGCAGCGCCCAGGTCATACGATTGGGCACTGAAGCTTTCTTT
>TRBV4-3|.|TRBD1|TRBJ1-2
CASGTGDPTNYGYTF
TGCGCCAGCGGGACAGGGGACCCTACTAACTATGGCTACACCTTC
>TRBV30|.|TRBD1|TRBJ1-6
CAWSTDRRANSPLHF
TGTGCCTGGAGTACGGACAGGAGGGCAAATTCACCCCTCCACTTT
>TRBV5-1|.|.|TRBJ2-7
CASRPNNGGSYEQYF
TGCGCCAGCAGGCCCAATAACGGGGGATCCTACGAGCAGTACTTC
>TRBV7-2|.|.|TRBJ2-5
CASSLAGAAQETQYF
TGTGCCAGCAGCTTAGCGGGGGCAGCTCAAGAGACCCAGTACTTC
>TRBV5-1|.|TRBD2|TRBJ2-1
CASSLGAGGQNEQFF
TGCGCCAGCAGCTTGGGGGCGGGGGGGCAAAATGAGCAGTTCTTC
>TRBV7-8|once|.|TRBJ1-2
CASSLGTGTTNVNYGYTF
TGTGCCAGCAGCTTAGGTACAGGGACTACCAACGTTAACTATGGCTACACCTTC
>TRBV7-2|.|TRBD2|TRBJ2-3
CASSFLAGDTQYF
TGTGCCAGCAGCTTTCTAGCGGGGGATACGCAGTATTTT
>TRBV9|.|TRBD1|TRBJ1-5
CASSVGEGQGNSNQPQHF
TGTGCCAGCAGCGTAGGGGAAGGACAGGGGAATAGCAATCAGCCCCAGCATTTT
>TRBV6-1|.|TRBD1|TRBJ2-7
CASRTRQGANYEQYF
TGTGCCAGCAGGACTAGACAGGGGGCCAACTACGAGCAGTACTTC
>TRBV4-1|.|TRBD2|TRBJ2-3
CASSQSGSGSSSDTQYF
TGCGCCAGCAGCCAAAGTGGTAGCGGGAGTTCCTCAGATACGCAGTATTTT
>TRBV27|.|.|TRBJ1-5
CATMERRGGQPQHF
TGTGCCACCATGGAACGGAGGGGTGGTCAGCCCCAGCATTTT
>TRBV2|.|TRBD1|TRBJ1-4
CASTKTGDSNEKLFF
TGTGCCAGCACCAAAACAGGGGATTCTAATGAAAAACTGTTTTTT
>TRBV2|.|.|TRBJ2-1
CASSPGVHEQFF
TGTGCCAGCAGTCCAGGGGTTCATGAGCAGTTCTTC
>TRBV30|.|.|TRBJ2-7
CAATGTNNDYEQYF
TGTGCCGCAACAGGGACTAATAATGACTACGAGCAGTACTTC
>TRBV18|.|.|TRBJ1-4
CASSPELGVATNEKLFF
TGTGCCAGCTCACCTGAGTTAGGGGTCGCAACTAATGAAAAACTGTTTTTT
>TRBV10-3|.|TRBD1|TRBJ2-5
CAISESRTGPGSETQYF
TGTGCCATCAGTGAGTCCCGGACAGGCCCGGGGTCAGAGACCCAGTACTTC
>TRBV6-6|.|.|TRBJ1-3
CASRNIRGPGNTIYF
TGTGCCAGCAGAAACATCAGGGGCCCTGGAAACACCATATATTTT
>TRBV10-2|.|TRBD2|TRBJ2-5
CASSERSGGLPWTQYF
TGCGCCAGCAGTGAAAGGAGCGGGGGGCTGCCTTGGACCCAGTACTTC
>TRBV6-1|.|.|TRBJ1-2
CASSEGFLADANYGYTF
TGTGCCAGCAGTGAAGGTTTTCTGGCGGATGCTAACTATGGCTACACCTTC
>TRBV5-4|.|TRBD2|TRBJ2-5
CASRPAGEETQYF
TGTGCCAGCCGCCCAGCGGGAGAAGAGACCCAGTACTTC
>TRBV7-2|.|TRBD2|TRBJ2-3
CASSQRGSTDTQYF
TGTGCCAGCAGCCAGCGGGGGAGCACAGATACGCAGTATTTT
>TRBV9|.|TRBD1|TRBJ1-2
CASSVEGQGGYGYTF
TGTGCCAGCAGCGTAGAGGGACAGGGTGGCTATGGCTACACCTTC
>TRBV6-6|.|TRBD1|TRBJ2-1
CASSYYGTGHGNEQFF
TGTGCCAGCAGTTACTATGGGACAGGGCACGGGAATGAGCAGTTCTTC
>TRBV5-4|.|.|TRBJ1-1
CASSLVGVNTEAFF
TGTGCCAGCAGCTTGGTCGGGGTGAACACTGAAGCTTTCTTT
>TRBV14|once|TRBD1|TRBJ2-7
CASSQGAGGFYEQYF
TGTGCCAGCAGCCAAGGGGCAGGGGGCTTCTACGAGCAGTACTTC
>TRBV6-1|few|.|TRBJ2-7
CASTQLPDISYEQYF
TGTGCCAGCACTCAACTCCCGGACATTTCCTACGAGCAGTACTTC
>TRBV6-5|.|.|TRBJ1-1
CASSRRAGGGTEAFF
TGTGCCAGCAGCCGACGGGCGGGCGGGGGCACTGAAGCTTTCTTT
>TRBV30|.|.|TRBJ2-7
CAWSAGESYEQYF
TGTGCCTGGAGTGCGGGGGAGAGTTACGAGCAGTACTTC
>TRBV7-6|once|.|TRBJ2-7
CASSLGDSSGEQYF
TGTGCCAGCAGCTTAGGAGATAGCTCGGGTGAGCAGTACTTC
>TRBV18|once|.|TRBJ2-1
CASSPRWESSYNEQFF
TGTGCCAGCTCACCACGGTGGGAGAGCTCCTACAATGAGCAGTTCTTC